Shown below are 29 T cell receptor beta chains from a single sample sequenced in a study of CD8+CD57+ T cells in acquired aplastic anemia. The use of genomic DNA as template underpinned the TCR beta VDJ and CDR3 profiling. TCRdb re-called the reads with MiXCR, one entry per CDR3 protein. The repertoire has 100,000 to 150,000 distinct CDR3 sequences, 48% of them found once; the top ten carry roughly 2.7%. The sequenced material came from sorted CD4+, CD8+, or CD8+CD57+ T cells (not recorded which) from PBMCs. The receptors stem from a human donor in good health, serving as a control.

With regard to this clonotype: Relative to the germline gene, one junction end is altered; a read error may explain this. V is TRBV24-1 and J is TRBJ1-2, with D uncertain. Germline values: CDR1 KGHDR, CDR2 SFDVKD. The CDR3 is 12 amino acids. The CDR3 sequence: CASSETGCGYTF. CDR3 DNA sequence: TGTGCCTCCAGTGAGACTGGGTGTGGCTACACCTTC.

V and J are TRBV4-1 and TRBJ2-3, with D perhaps TRBD2 (6 bases). V was shortened by 1 base and J by 11 bases, with 10 bases between the two germline ends. This CDR3 has 12 residues. Germline assignment: CDR1 MGHRA and CDR2 YSYEKL. The CDR3 DNA reads TGCGCCAGCAGCCAAGGACTAGGAGTGCAGTATTTT. This encodes CASSQGLGVQYF.

Of note for this clonotype: Possible read error: a much larger clone is one base away. The chain has TRBV5-4 and TRBJ2-7; a possible D gene is TRBD2 (7 bases). The germline V gene encodes CDR1 SGHNT and CDR2 YYREEE (reference sequence). There are 14 residues in the CDR3. CDR3 region: CAGSPWGGVYEQYF. CDR3 bases: TGTGCCGGCAGCCCCTGGGGGGGCGTATACGAGCAGTACTTC. Full variable domain (remainder filled in from reference TRBV5-4 and TRBJ2-7): ETGVTQSPTHLIKTRGQQVTLRCSSQSGHNTVSWYQQALGQGPQFIFQYYREEENGRGNFPPRFSGLQFPNYSSELNVNALELDDSALYLCAGSPWGGVYEQYFGPGTRLTVT.

Of note for this clonotype: This may stem from a read error, because a much larger clone lies one nucleotide away. The chain has TRBV18 and TRBJ2-7; D is perhaps TRBD1 (5 bases). Germline values: CDR1 KGHSH, CDR2 LQKENI. This CDR3 spans 13 amino acids. The CDR3 sequence is CASSPLGEYEEYF. The CDR3 nucleotides read TGTGCCAGCTCACCGCTAGGGGAATACGAGGAGTACTTC.

The count of this clonotype is one. The CDR3 nucleotides read TGTGCCAGCAGTGTGGGACAGACTGAAGCTTTCTTT. This codes for CASSVGQTEAFF. The chain joins TRBV2 to TRBJ1-1; 7 nucleotides match TRBD1. J was trimmed by 5 bases and V by 4 bases; bases with no gene match: 1. This CDR3 has 12 amino acids. The germline V gene has CDR1 SNHLY and CDR2 FYNNEI.

This clonotype was detected only a few times. The rearrangement links TRBV24-1 to TRBJ2-5, with 9 bases lining up with TRBD2. V was clipped by 3 bases and J by 5 bases; unmatched bases: 6. The CDR3 loop spans 15 amino acids. Germline V CDR1 and CDR2: KGHDR, SFDVKD. The CDR3 bases are TGTGCCACCAGTGATGCCGGGACTAGCCCCGAGACCCAGTACTTC. It translates to CATSDAGTSPETQYF.

The V and J genes are TRBV11-1 and TRBJ2-6, with D uncertain. There are 16 residues in the CDR3. Germline CDR1 SGHAT, CDR2 FQDESV (reference sequence). The V end was cut by 1 base, the J end by 0 bases, with 7 bases between. Written as DNA, the CDR3 is TGTGCCAGCAGCTTAGGACCGCCCTCTGGGGCCAACGTCCTGACTTTC. The encoded protein is CASSLGPPSGANVLTF.

The chain combines TRBV5-4 with TRBJ1-6; D might be TRBD1 (5 bases). Per germline, CDR1 SGHNT and CDR2 YYREEE (reference sequence). The CDR3 is 15 residues long. Trimming took off 2 bases at V and 0 bases at J, with 6 bases between the two ends. CDR3 residues: CASSFGGSYNSPLHF. The CDR3 nucleotides read TGTGCCAGCAGCTTCGGGGGCTCCTATAATTCACCCCTCCACTTT.

This clonotype came up a few times. V gene TRBV7-2 combines with J gene TRBJ1-3; D may be TRBD1 (5 bases). Germline V lookup: CDR1 SGHTA, CDR2 FQGNSA. The CDR3 has 15 amino acids. Trimming left V 5 bases short and J 1 base short, with 12 bases between. DNA of the CDR3: TGTGCCAGCAGCCGAGGGCAGGGTTCTGGAAACACCATATATTTT. This translates into CASSRGQGSGNTIYF.

This clonotype was recorded a few times. In this CDR3 the conserved last residue, phenylalanine or tryptophan, is missing, so a read error is likely. The DNA is left out, because the CDR3 cannot be placed on it with certainty; the CDR3 is given as TCRdb lists it. The V call is TRBV15, the J call TRBJ2-7; TRBD1, as called in the table, went unchecked against the DNA. The CDR3 length equals 13 residues, ends included. Germline V gene sequence: CDR1 LNHNV, CDR2 YYDKDF (reference sequence). CDR3 amino acids: CATSVQTGDEQCS.

This clonotype was seen many times. The chain links TRBV6-1 to TRBJ2-4; no definite D call. Germline CDR1 reads MNHNS; CDR2 reads SASEGT. The CDR3 has 15 residues. Trimming left V 5 bases short and J 7 bases short, with 18 bases between. CDR3 DNA sequence: TGTGCCAGCAGTCCCCCGGAGCTCACTGGGAACATTCAGTACTTC. Translated, it gives CASSPPELTGNIQYF.

This clonotype was detected ten times or more. The V and J genes are TRBV7-2 and TRBJ1-1; D unresolved. Deletions cut 1 base from V and 0 bases from J, with 9 bases between. The CDR3 sequence is 15 residues long. CDR1 is SGHTA, CDR2 FQGNSA, per germline. The CDR3 reads CASSLVRLLNTEAFF. CDR3 nucleotides: TGTGCCAGCAGCTTAGTTAGGTTATTGAACACTGAAGCTTTCTTT.

This chain links TRBV29-1 with TRBJ2-3; 15 bases are shared with TRBD2. V was clipped by 5 bases and J by 4 bases; unmatched bases: 13. The CDR3 sequence is 18 residues long. Germline V lookup: CDR1 SQVTM, CDR2 ANQGSEA. The CDR3 loop is CSVPGLAGGAIAPDTQYF. CDR3 DNA sequence: TGCAGCGTTCCAGGACTAGCGGGGGGGGCCATAGCCCCAGATACGCAGTATTTT.

This rearrangement joins TRBV15 to TRBJ2-5, with D maybe TRBD1 (6 bases). The V gene lost 5 bases and the J gene lost 1 base, with 14 bases spanning the gap. The CDR3 runs 15 residues. In germline, CDR1 is LNHNV, CDR2 YYDKDF (reference sequence). The CDR3 reads CATSGTGIGQETQYF. Written as DNA, the CDR3 is TGTGCCACCAGCGGAACAGGGATTGGCCAAGAGACCCAGTACTTC. Full variable domain (missing parts from reference TRBV15 and TRBJ2-5): DAMVIQNPRYQVTQFGKPVTLSCSQTLNHNVMYWYQQKSSQAPKLLFHYYDKDFNNEADTPDNFQSRRPNTSFCFLDIRSPGLGDTAMYLCATSGTGIGQETQYFGPGTRLLVL.

The chain uses TRBV7-6 and TRBJ2-7; D remains unclear. Trimming removed 1 base at V and 3 bases at J, with 10 bases between. This CDR3 region has 14 residues. Germline loops: CDR1 SGHVS, CDR2 FNYEAQ. CDR3 amino acids: CASSLGQINYEQYF. The CDR3 region has the DNA TGTGCCAGCAGCTTAGGGCAGATTAACTACGAGCAGTACTTC.

The V and J genes are TRBV29-1 and TRBJ1-2; D possibly corresponds to TRBD1 (6 bases). The CDR3 length is 12 residues. Per germline, CDR1 SQVTM and CDR2 ANQGSEA. Trimming removed 4 bases at V and 6 bases at J, with 12 bases between. The CDR3 DNA reads as TGCAGCGTTGTATGGACAGAGCATGGCTACACCTTC. Amino acid sequence: CSVVWTEHGYTF.

This clonotype was seen repeatedly, ten times or more. This chain joins TRBV5-6 and TRBJ2-3; D is tentatively TRBD1 or TRBD2 (6 bases each). CDR1 and CDR2 (germline): SGHDT, YYEEEE. The CDR3 spans 13 residues. Trimming pared 6 bases from V and 5 bases from J, leaving 13 bases between. CDR3 amino acids: CASTRGEVDTQYF. CDR3 DNA: TGTGCCAGCACAAGGGGGGAGGTAGATACGCAGTATTTT.

The rearrangement links TRBV9 to TRBJ1-4, with a possible D match to TRBD1 (6 bases). Germline CDR1 SGDLS, CDR2 YYNGEE. Trimming cost V 1 base and J 6 bases, with 13 bases left between them. The CDR3 covers 15 residues. CDR3 sequence (DNA): TGTGCCAGCAGCGTAACCCCGAGGGGGGATGAAAAACTGTTTTTT. Translation gives CASSVTPRGDEKLFF.

The chain links TRBV20-1 to TRBJ1-3; unclear D gene. Germline CDR1 reads DFQATT; CDR2 reads SNEGSKA (reference sequence). CDR3 length: 14 amino acids. Trimming cost V 0 bases and J 4 bases, with 10 bases left between them. The CDR3 DNA reads TGCAGTGCTAGAGAAGTAGGGATCGGAAACACCATATATTTT. It yields the protein CSAREVGIGNTIYF.

The J gene is TRBJ2-2, the V gene TRBV9; no firm D call. Germline-derived CDR1 and CDR2 are SGDLS and YYNGEE. The CDR3 runs 11 residues. Trimming left V 3 bases short and J 9 bases short, with 6 bases between. DNA for the CDR3: TGTGCCAGCAGCGACGGACGGGAGCTGTTTTTT. Protein product: CASSDGRELFF.

V and J are TRBV29-1 and TRBJ1-1; the D gene is possibly TRBD1 (5 bases). The germline V and J ends were trimmed by 7 bases and 8 bases, with 14 bases remaining between them. The CDR3 totals 11 residues. CDR1 and CDR2 (germline): SQVTM, ANQGSEA. The CDR3 bases are TGCAGCGCCGGGGGAGGCAGAGAAGCTTTCTTT. It encodes CSAGGGREAFF.

This rearrangement joins TRBV6-5 to TRBJ1-2; a weak D match, TRBD1 (5 bases). There are 17 residues in the CDR3. CDR1 is MNHEY, CDR2 SVGAGI, per germline. The V end lost 2 bases, the J end lost 3 bases, and 19 bases lay between the germline ends. The CDR3 region has the DNA TGTGCCAGCAGTTACGGCGCTCCGGGGACGGCTCACTATGGCTACACCTTC. Its translation: CASSYGAPGTAHYGYTF.

The rearrangement links TRBV19 to TRBJ2-1, with TRBD1 as a possible D gene (5 bases). Trimming stripped 5 bases from V and 6 bases from J, with 11 bases between. The CDR3 loop spans 13 amino acids. Per germline, CDR1 LNHDA and CDR2 SQIVND (reference sequence). DNA for the CDR3: TGTGCCAGTAGTGTACCAGGGATCAATGAGCAGTTCTTC. Translating it yields CASSVPGINEQFF. Combining the CDR3 with reference TRBV19 and TRBJ2-1 gives the whole variable domain DGGITQSPKYLFRKEGQNVTLSCEQNLNHDAMYWYRQDPGQGLRLIYYSQIVNDFQKGDIAEGYSVSREKKESFPLTVTSAQKNPTAFYLCASSVPGINEQFFGPGTRLTVL.

As for this clonotype: The conserved closing phenylalanine or tryptophan is absent in this CDR3, likely reflecting a read error. The chain is built from TRBV19 and TRBJ1-5, with a possible D match to TRBD1 (6 bases). The end of the DNA aligns better with TRBJ2-3, so the J call may be wrong. The CDR3 has 15 residues. CDR1 is LNHDA and CDR2 is SQIVND in the germline V gene (reference sequence). CDR3 sequence: CASSVNRASNQPQYL. The CDR3 DNA reads TGTGCCAGTAGTGTCAACAGGGCCAGCAATCAGCCCCAGTATCTT.

This chain links TRBV20-1 with TRBJ2-3; D is unclear. Germline V gene lookup returns CDR1 DFQATT and CDR2 SNEGSKA (reference sequence). Deletions cut 4 bases from V and 4 bases from J, with 6 bases between. This CDR3 has 11 residues. This CDR3 is CSAKVPDTQYF. The DNA for the CDR3 is TGCAGTGCTAAGGTGCCAGATACGCAGTATTTT.

This clonotype showed up many times. The V call is TRBV6-5, the J call TRBJ1-4, with a weak D call TRBD1 (5 bases). Deletions cut 6 bases from V and 2 bases from J, with 7 bases between. The CDR3 extends over 13 amino acids. Germline V lookup: CDR1 MNHEY, CDR2 SVGAGI. The DNA of the CDR3 is TGTGCCAGCAGCAGGGTTACTAATGAAAAACTGTTTTTT. This gives the protein CASSRVTNEKLFF.

This clonotype showed up many times. This sequence joins TRBV7-3 and TRBJ1-1, with D possibly matching TRBD1 (6 bases). The CDR3 sequence is 13 residues long. V lost 5 bases and J lost 3, with 10 bases in between. Germline V CDR1 and CDR2: SGHTA, FQGTGA. DNA for the CDR3: TGTGCCAGCAGCCCGACAGGATACACTGAAGCTTTCTTT. This sequence encodes CASSPTGYTEAFF.

This clonotype was seen many times. The CDR3 protein is CASSYRPSPDFYGYTF. The CDR3 region has the DNA TGTGCCAGCAGTTACCGCCCCAGCCCAGACTTCTATGGCTACACCTTC. The chain links TRBV6-2 or TRBV6-3 to TRBJ1-2; D remains ambiguous. V shed 2 bases and J shed 4 bases, with 17 bases lying between them. Germline loops: CDR1 MNHEY, CDR2 SVGEGT. The CDR3 is made up of 16 amino acids.

This clonotype was seen repeatedly, ten times or more. The chain uses TRBV9 and TRBJ2-1; D assignment may be TRBD1 or TRBD2 (5 bases each). Trimming pared 2 bases from V and 0 bases from J, leaving 21 bases between. The CDR3 has 19 residues. In germline, CDR1 is SGDLS, CDR2 YYNGEE. CDR3 protein: CASSVTGTTSLSSYNEQFF. For the CDR3, the DNA is TGTGCCAGCAGCGTTACCGGGACCACCTCTTTAAGCTCCTACAATGAGCAGTTCTTC.